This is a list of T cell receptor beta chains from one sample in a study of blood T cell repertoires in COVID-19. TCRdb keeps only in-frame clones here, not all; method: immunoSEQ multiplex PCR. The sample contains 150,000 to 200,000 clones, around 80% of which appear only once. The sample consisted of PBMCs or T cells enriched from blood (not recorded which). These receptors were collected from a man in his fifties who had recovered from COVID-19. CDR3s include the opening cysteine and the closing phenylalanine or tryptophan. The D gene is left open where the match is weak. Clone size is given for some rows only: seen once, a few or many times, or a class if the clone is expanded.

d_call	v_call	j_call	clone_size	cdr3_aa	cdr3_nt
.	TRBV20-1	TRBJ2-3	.	CSARTASTQYF	TGCAGTGCTAGGACAGCCTCTACGCAGTATTTT
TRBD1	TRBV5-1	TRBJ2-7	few	CASSSGVRAGGRSGEQYF	TGCGCCAGCAGCTCTGGGGTACGGGCAGGGGGCCGTTCGGGCGAGCAGTACTTC
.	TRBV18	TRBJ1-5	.	CASSPSSGILSNQPQHF	TGTGCCAGCTCACCATCATCCGGGATATTGAGCAATCAGCCCCAGCATTTT
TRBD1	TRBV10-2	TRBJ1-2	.	CASRGEDFGQGSNYGYTF	TGCGCCAGCAGGGGGGAAGACTTTGGACAGGGATCGAACTATGGCTACACCTTC
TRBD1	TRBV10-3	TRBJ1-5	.	CAIATQGGNQPQHF	TGTGCCATCGCAACCCAGGGGGGCAATCAGCCCCAGCATTTT
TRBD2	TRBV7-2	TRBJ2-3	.	CASSLGLLGDTQYF	TGTGCCAGCAGCTTGGGACTACTAGGGGATACGCAGTATTTT
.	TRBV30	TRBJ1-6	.	CAWSGFYSDSPLHF	TGTGCCTGGAGTGGGTTCTATTCGGATTCACCCCTCCACTTT
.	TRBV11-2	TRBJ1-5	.	CASSPQGFNQPQHF	TGTGCCAGCAGCCCACAGGGATTCAATCAGCCCCAGCATTTT
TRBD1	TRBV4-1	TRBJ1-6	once	CASTRTLGQGANSPLHF	TGCGCCAGCACACGAACCCTTGGACAGGGGGCGAATTCACCCCTCCACTTT
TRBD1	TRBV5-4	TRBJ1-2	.	CASSLGGQGARFGYTF	TGTGCCAGCAGCTTGGGAGGACAGGGGGCGCGGTTTGGCTACACCTTC
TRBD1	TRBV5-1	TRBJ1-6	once	CASSRDREGSPLHF	TGCGCCAGCAGCCGGGACAGGGAGGGTTCACCCCTCCACTTT
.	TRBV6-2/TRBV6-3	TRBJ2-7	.	CASSTPAAGYNDEQYF	TGTGCCAGCAGTACCCCCGCGGCAGGGTATAATGACGAGCAGTACTTC
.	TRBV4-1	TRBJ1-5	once	CASSQESLFGNQPQHF	TGCGCCAGCAGCCAAGAATCCTTATTTGGCAATCAGCCCCAGCATTTT
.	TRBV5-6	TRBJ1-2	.	CASSSGGAGYGYTF	TGTGCCAGCAGCTCCGGTGGGGCGGGGTATGGCTACACCTTC
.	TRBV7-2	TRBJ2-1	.	CASSYDSSSYNEQFF	TGTGCCAGCAGCTACGACTCCAGCTCCTACAATGAGCAGTTCTTC
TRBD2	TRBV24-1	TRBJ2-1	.	CATSDPASGSYNEQFF	TGTGCCACCAGTGATCCGGCTAGCGGTTCCTACAATGAGCAGTTCTTC
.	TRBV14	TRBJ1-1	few	CASSDSRTLNERAFF	TGTGCCAGCAGCGACAGCCGAACACTGAATGAGAGGGCTTTCTTT
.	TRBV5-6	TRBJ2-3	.	CASSLRLDGADTQYF	TGTGCCAGCAGCTTGCGGCTAGATGGAGCAGATACGCAGTATTTT
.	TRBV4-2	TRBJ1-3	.	CASSQAAGFGNTIYF	TGTGCCAGCAGCCAAGCGGCCGGGTTTGGAAACACCATATATTTT
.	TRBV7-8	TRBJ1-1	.	CASSTQVRGEAFF	TGTGCCAGCAGCACACAGGTACGAGGTGAAGCTTTCTTT
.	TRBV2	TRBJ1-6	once	CASRGGTSMAYNSPLHF	TGTGCCAGCAGGGGGGGTACTTCAATGGCCTATAATTCACCCCTCCACTTT
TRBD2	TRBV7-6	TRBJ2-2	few	CASSLARRTSGGLNTGELFF	TGTGCCAGCAGCTTAGCACGACGGACTAGCGGGGGGTTGAACACCGGGGAGCTGTTTTTT